A single sample is the source of the 23 T cell receptor beta chains below, sequenced in a study of CD8+ T cells in alopecia areata. Extraction and reverse transcription of RNA yielded cDNA as the sequencing template. The data were produced by immunoSEQ multiplex PCR, yet TCRdb's version contains in-frame clones alone and is incomplete. Of a few hundred thousand clones listed, around two fifths were seen once; the top ten hold about 0.48%. Treatment meaning: oral pan-JAK inhibitor, 5-10 mg twice daily. The material sequenced was CD4+ T cells sorted from blood, taken at roughly week 30, from a patient treated with tofacitinib. The receptors stem from a human donor with alopecia areata.

The table lists this clone with many counts. This chain uses TRBV4-2 with TRBJ1-1; 7 nucleotides agree with TRBD1. Trimming at V came to 1 base and at J to 5 bases, leaving 10 bases not matched to a gene. The CDR3 has 16 residues. Looked up from germline, CDR1 is LGHNA and CDR2 is YNFKEQ. The CDR3 sequence: CASSQGQGTADTEAFF. The CDR3 bases are TGTGCCAGCAGCCAAGGGCAGGGGACAGCTGATACTGAAGCTTTCTTT.

This clone was seen just once. The chain combines TRBV6-5 with TRBJ2-7; no reliable D call. CDR1 MNHEY and CDR2 SVGAGI come from the germline V gene. The CDR3 has 12 residues. V lost 8 bases, J lost 0 bases, and 8 bases lay in between. The CDR3 is CASWGNSYEQYF. The CDR3 DNA reads as TGTGCCAGCTGGGGTAACTCCTACGAGCAGTACTTC.

The rearrangement uses TRBV5-1 and TRBJ1-3, with 7 bases fitting TRBD1. V was pared by 4 bases and J by 2 bases, with 3 bases of the junction left unmatched. This CDR3 contains 14 residues. Per germline, CDR1 SGHRS and CDR2 YFSETQ. The CDR3 spells CASSQGTAGNTIYF. The CDR3 DNA is TGCGCCAGCAGCCAGGGGACAGCTGGAAACACCATATATTTT. Full variable domain (missing parts from reference TRBV5-1 and TRBJ1-3): KAGVTQTPRYLIKTRGQQVTLSCSPISGHRSVSWYQQTPGQGLQFLFEYFSETQRNKGNFPGRFSGRQFSNSRSEMNVSTLELGDSALYLCASSQGTAGNTIYFGEGSWLTVV.

The chain links TRBV5-1 to TRBJ1-2, with 8 bases aligning to TRBD1. The trim removed 4 bases at V and 4 bases at J, leaving 9 bases unmatched. The CDR3 length is 15 residues. Germline V gene lookup returns CDR1 SGHRS and CDR2 YFSETQ. The CDR3 protein is CASSPAGGSVYGYTF. DNA of the CDR3: TGCGCCAGCAGCCCAGCAGGGGGCTCGGTCTATGGCTACACCTTC.

The gene calls are TRBV27 and TRBJ2-4, with D maybe TRBD1 (6 bases). The V end lost 7 bases, the J end lost 1 base, and 14 bases lay between the germline ends. This CDR3 is built from 15 residues. Germline CDR1 reads MNHEY; CDR2 reads SMNVEV (reference sequence). The CDR3 DNA reads TGTGCCAGCACAATTTCAGGGGTGGCCAAAAACATTCAGTACTTC. Translated, it gives CASTISGVAKNIQYF.

The rearrangement uses TRBV7-9 and TRBJ2-3, with a tentative D call TRBD2 (6 bases). The CDR3 length is 15 residues. V lost 7 bases to trimming and J lost 3 bases, with 17 bases between them. Germline V gene data show CDR1 as SEHNR and CDR2 as FQNEAQ (reference sequence). Here the CDR3 DNA reads TGTGCCAGCACCCAAGGGACTTCCACTACAGATACGCAGTATTTT. Translation: CASTQGTSTTDTQYF.

Only a few counts were recorded for this clone. This rearrangement joins TRBV5-1 to TRBJ1-5, with 7 bases fitting TRBD1. V was clipped by 0 bases and J by 9 bases; unmatched bases: 12. This CDR3 is 16 amino acids long. Looked up from germline, CDR1 is SGHRS and CDR2 is YFSETQ. In DNA, the CDR3 is TGCGCCAGCAGCTTGGTGCGGGACAGAATAATCGCGCCCCAGCATTTT. It codes for CASSLVRDRIIAPQHF.

The CDR3 here is CASSNDAVWNTEAFF. For the CDR3, the DNA is TGTGCCAGCAGCAACGATGCGGTCTGGAACACTGAAGCTTTCTTT. This chain connects TRBV13 to TRBJ1-1; D is undetermined. CDR3 size: 15 residues. Per germline, CDR1 PRHDT and CDR2 FYEKMQ (reference sequence). V gave up 5 bases and J gave up 1 base, with 14 bases separating them.

This clone has a handful of counts. The genes are TRBV5-1 and TRBJ1-2, with TRBD1 identical over 9 bases. V lost 2 bases and J lost 5; bases outside the gene matches: 4. Per germline, CDR1 SGHRS and CDR2 YFSETQ. The CDR3 totals 14 residues. The CDR3: CASSFGQGPYGYTF. CDR3 sequence (DNA): TGCGCCAGCAGCTTCGGACAGGGGCCTTATGGCTACACCTTC. The whole variable domain, filled in from reference TRBV5-1 and TRBJ1-2, reads KAGVTQTPRYLIKTRGQQVTLSCSPISGHRSVSWYQQTPGQGLQFLFEYFSETQRNKGNFPGRFSGRQFSNSRSEMNVSTLELGDSALYLCASSFGQGPYGYTFGSGTRLTVV.

This clone came up a few times. The chain is built from TRBV29-1 and TRBJ1-1; 7 bases fit TRBD1. CDR1 and CDR2 (germline): SQVTM, ANQGSEA. The CDR3 contains 15 residues. With 0 bases clipped from V and 2 bases from J, the junction kept 6 bases outside the gene matches. The DNA of the CDR3 is TGCAGCGTTGAAGATGGGACAGTGGGAAACACTGAAGCTTTCTTT. It translates to CSVEDGTVGNTEAFF.

The sample holds a few counts of this clone. J is TRBJ2-3 and V is TRBV7-3; 11 bases line up with TRBD2. CDR1 and CDR2 (germline): SGHTA, FQGTGA. This CDR3 is 15 amino acids long. Germline trimming cut 5 bases from V and 1 base from J; bases unmatched to any gene: 2. CDR3 in amino acids: CASSRGLAGTDTQYF. DNA of the CDR3: TGTGCCAGCAGCCGGGGACTAGCGGGCACAGATACGCAGTATTTT.

The J gene is TRBJ2-7, the V gene TRBV20-1; D uncertain. Trimming removed 4 bases at V and 0 bases at J, with 4 bases between. The CDR3 length is 11 residues. Per the germline V gene, CDR1 is DFQATT and CDR2 is SNEGSKA (reference sequence). CDR3 sequence (DNA): TGCAGTGCTATTGGCTCCTACGAGCAGTACTTC. Amino acids: CSAIGSYEQYF.

This rearrangement joins TRBV14 to TRBJ1-1; D not resolved. Trimming shortened V by 0 bases and J by 11 bases, and 16 bases separated the two germline ends. The CDR3 has 14 residues. Germline CDR1 and CDR2: SGHDN and FVKESK. DNA for the CDR3: TGTGCCAGCAGCCAAGATAGGAGGGTGTGGTCGGCTTTCTTT. Protein product: CASSQDRRVWSAFF.

The chain recombines TRBV6-6 with TRBJ1-6; D gene uncertain. The V end lost 4 bases, the J end lost 5 bases, and 3 bases lay between the germline ends. CDR3 length: 12 residues. Per the germline V gene, CDR1 is MNHNY and CDR2 is SVGAGI (reference sequence). The CDR3 spells CASSLDNSPLHF. CDR3 nucleotides: TGTGCCAGCAGTTTGGATAATTCACCCCTCCACTTT.

CDR3 coding DNA: TGCGCCAGCAGCTTGCAGGGACAGGTCCAAGAGACCCAGTACTTC. Residues: CASSLQGQVQETQYF. V is TRBV5-1 and J is TRBJ2-5, with 8 bases matching TRBD1. This CDR3 region has 15 residues. V lost 1 base to trimming and J lost 1 base; unmatched junction nucleotides: 3. The germline CDR1 and CDR2 sequences are SGHRS and YFSETQ.

This clone has more than one count but fewer than ten. The chain uses TRBV19 and TRBJ2-3; D is perhaps TRBD1 or TRBD2 (5 bases each). The CDR3 extends over 15 amino acids. Trimming cost V 7 bases and J 5 bases, with 19 bases left between them. Germline V gene sequence: CDR1 LNHDA, CDR2 SQIVND (reference sequence). CDR3: CASKPTDPRGDTQYF. CDR3 DNA: TGTGCCAGTAAACCTACGGACCCGAGGGGAGATACGCAGTATTTT.

The CDR3 nucleotides read TGTGCCAGCAGCTTGCTGCAGGGGGGAGGCTACACCTTC. This sequence encodes CASSLLQGGGYTF. The V gene is TRBV5-6, the J gene TRBJ1-2, with 7 bases that match TRBD1. J was trimmed by 8 bases and V by 1 base; bases with no gene match: 5. Germline V CDR1 and CDR2: SGHDT, YYEEEE. The CDR3 runs 13 residues.

This clone was detected a few times. CDR3 sequence (DNA): TGTGCCAGCAGCTTAATCCTTCCAGGGCGCACCTACGAGCAGTACTTC. Translating gives CASSLILPGRTYEQYF. The gene calls are TRBV7-8 and TRBJ2-7; tentative D call: TRBD1 (5 bases). Germline values: CDR1 SGHVS, CDR2 FQNEAQ. Trimming took 2 bases from V and 2 from J, leaving 16 bases between them. This CDR3 has 16 amino acids. Using reference TRBV7-8 and TRBJ2-7 for the parts outside the CDR3, the full variable domain is GAGVSQSPRYKVAKRGQDVALRCDPISGHVSLFWYQQALGQGPEFLTYFQNEAQLDKSGLPSDRFFAERPEGSVSTLKIQRTQQEDSAVYLCASSLILPGRTYEQYFGPGTRLTVT.

To note about this clone: Other DNA sequences in the same sample also yield this CDR3. The gene calls are TRBV10-3 and TRBJ1-1; D possibly corresponds to TRBD1 (5 bases). With 6 bases removed from V and 2 bases from J, the gap between germline ends came to 10 bases. Germline V gene sequence: CDR1 ENHRY, CDR2 SYGVKD. The CDR3 has 13 amino acids. The CDR3 region is CAISTGGNTEAFF. CDR3 bases: TGTGCCATCAGCACTGGGGGTAACACTGAAGCTTTCTTT.

This clone has just a few counts. The chain couples TRBV11-2 to TRBJ2-5, with a tentative D call TRBD2 (6 bases). Germline CDR1 SGHAT, CDR2 FQNNGV. This CDR3 comprises 13 residues. Trimming stripped 5 bases from V and 2 bases from J, with 9 bases between. In nucleotides, the CDR3 is TGTGCCAGCAGCCCGGGACTGCAAGAGACCCAGTACTTC. It encodes CASSPGLQETQYF.

This chain joins TRBV7-8 and TRBJ1-5; D unresolved. V was trimmed by 5 bases and J by 4 bases, leaving 9 bases between them. CDR3 length: 13 amino acids. Germline V gives CDR1 SGHVS, CDR2 FQNEAQ. The chain's CDR3 is CASSPQRNQPQHF. CDR3 nucleotide sequence: TGTGCCAGCAGCCCCCAGAGGAATCAGCCCCAGCATTTT.

This clone has a handful of counts. This chain joins TRBV6-6 and TRBJ1-5; D remains unclear. CDR3 length equals 15 residues. The germline V gene has CDR1 MNHNY and CDR2 SVGAGI (reference sequence). With 0 bases removed from V and 6 bases from J, the gap between germline ends came to 12 bases. CDR3 DNA: TGTGCCAGCAGTTACTCGAGTCCAGATCTTCAGCCCCAGCATTTT. Protein sequence: CASSYSSPDLQPQHF.

The chain uses TRBV19 and TRBJ1-2; D gene ambiguous. The V end lost 3 bases, the J end lost 4 bases, and 12 bases lay between the germline ends. The CDR3 covers 14 residues. Germline CDR1 reads LNHDA; CDR2 reads SQIVND (reference sequence). CDR3 DNA sequence: TGTGCCAGTAGTATGCCCGGGTCGGGCTATGGCTACACCTTC. Protein: CASSMPGSGYGYTF.